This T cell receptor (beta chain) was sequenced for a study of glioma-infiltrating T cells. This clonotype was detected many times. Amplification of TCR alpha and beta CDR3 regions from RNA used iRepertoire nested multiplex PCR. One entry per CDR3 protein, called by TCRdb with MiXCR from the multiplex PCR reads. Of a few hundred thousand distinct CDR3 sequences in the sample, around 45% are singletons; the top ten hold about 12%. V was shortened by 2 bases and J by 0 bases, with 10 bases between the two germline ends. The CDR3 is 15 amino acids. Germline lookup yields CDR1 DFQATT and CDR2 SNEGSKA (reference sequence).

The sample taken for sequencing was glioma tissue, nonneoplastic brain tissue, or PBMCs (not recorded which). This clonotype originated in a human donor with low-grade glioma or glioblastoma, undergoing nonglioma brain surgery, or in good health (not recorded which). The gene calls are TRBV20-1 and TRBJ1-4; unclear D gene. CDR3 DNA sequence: TGCAGTGCTAGATCCACACCTACAACTAATGAAAAACTGTTTTTT. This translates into CSARSTPTTNEKLFF.